These T cell receptor beta chains were read from a single sample in a study of T-cell memory formation after mild COVID-19. TCRdb called the 5' RACE reads again in MiXCR, with one record for every CDR3 protein. The sample includes around 310,000 distinct CDR3 sequences, roughly 15% of them seen just once. The specimen was PBMCs or a T cell subset sorted from them (not recorded which). Receptor source: a man aged 18 to 29 who had mild COVID-19 (a few samples of this study predate the infection). Cell type and time point are not known. Each CDR3 is given without its conserved first and last residue. Fields, in order: V gene, J gene, CDR3 length, CDR3 protein.

V gene: TRBV6-5
J gene: TRBJ1-2
CDR3 length: 11
CDR3 protein: ASSYGRATGYT

V gene: TRBV12-3/TRBV12-4
J gene: TRBJ1-4
CDR3 length: 12
CDR3 protein: ASRDNRGGEKLF

V gene: TRBV3-1
J gene: TRBJ2-5
CDR3 length: 12
CDR3 protein: ASSPKGRQETQY

V gene: TRBV6-2/TRBV6-3
J gene: TRBJ2-1
CDR3 length: 14
CDR3 protein: ASSYWVGSSYNEQF

V gene: TRBV4-3
J gene: TRBJ2-1
CDR3 length: 12
CDR3 protein: ASSHSTGYNEQF

V gene: TRBV2
J gene: TRBJ1-2
CDR3 length: 12
CDR3 protein: ASREQGSNYGYT

V gene: TRBV27
J gene: TRBJ2-7
CDR3 length: 12
CDR3 protein: ASGPGLSVHEQY

V gene: TRBV24-1
J gene: TRBJ2-3
CDR3 length: 13
CDR3 protein: ATSDSGLATDTQY

V gene: TRBV5-1
J gene: TRBJ1-2
CDR3 length: 11
CDR3 protein: ASRAASGYGYT

V gene: TRBV10-3
J gene: TRBJ2-1
CDR3 length: 14
CDR3 protein: AISESTRQSYNEQF

V gene: TRBV4-2
J gene: TRBJ1-2
CDR3 length: 12
CDR3 protein: ASRDFSGGYGYT

V gene: TRBV10-3
J gene: TRBJ2-7
CDR3 length: 11
CDR3 protein: ATRGTVEGEQY

V gene: TRBV21-1
J gene: TRBJ2-5
CDR3 length: 14
CDR3 protein: ASSPLSSGVGETQY

V gene: TRBV4-3
J gene: TRBJ1-2
CDR3 length: 16
CDR3 protein: ASTGGFPGRGALYGYT

V gene: TRBV28
J gene: TRBJ2-5
CDR3 length: 12
CDR3 protein: ASRDRGRGETQY